This T cell receptor beta chain is from a study of T cell changes during pregnancy in multiple sclerosis. This CDR3 is 14 amino acids long. Germline V gene sequence: CDR1 SGHAT, CDR2 FQDESV (reference sequence). V lost 6 bases and J lost 4; bases outside the gene matches: 5. Only in-frame clones appear in the TCRdb table, and some are missing; sequencing was by immunoSEQ multiplex PCR. The sample has some 77,000 clones, over 85% seen once. The V gene is TRBV11-1, the J gene TRBJ2-2, with 7 bases lining up with TRBD1. The TCR was taken from a female donor with multiple sclerosis, enrolled in a pregnancy study. The material was CD4+ T cells from peripheral blood mononuclear cells, obtained before pregnancy. CDR3 nucleotide sequence: TGTGCCAGCAGGAGGACAGGAGTCACCGGGGAGCTGTTTTTT. Its translation: CASRRTGVTGELFF.